Below are 7 T cell receptor beta chains sequenced from a single sample in a study of naive and memory T cell subsets. An equimolar mix of two oligonucleotides served as the beta constant-region primer for TRBC1 and TRBC2. Ligated cDNA was amplified by four rounds of PCR with nested alpha and beta constant-region primers and SP2. TCRdb passed the UMI-ligation and nested PCR reads through MiXCR, listing each CDR3 protein once. The table lists tens of thousands of distinct CDR3 sequences, around 9% of them singletons. Sequenced material: naive CD8+ T cells from blood. The receptors stem from a human donor in good health.

This clonotype was found many times. This chain links TRBV13 with TRBJ2-7, with 10 bases lining up with TRBD2. V was pared by 5 bases and J by 2 bases, with 6 bases of the junction left unmatched. CDR1 is PRHDT and CDR2 is FYEKMQ in the germline V gene (reference sequence). This CDR3 region has 15 residues. The CDR3 sequence: CASSPGLASPYEQYF. In nucleotides, the CDR3 is TGTGCCAGCAGCCCGGGACTAGCGTCGCCCTACGAGCAGTACTTC.

The chain has TRBV14 and TRBJ2-7; TRBD2 matches at 8 bases. The CDR3 has 14 amino acids. The trim removed 5 bases at V and 4 bases at J, leaving 7 bases unmatched. CDR1 is SGHDN and CDR2 is FVKESK in the germline V gene. CDR3 nucleotide sequence: TGTGCCAGCAGCGGGAGCGGGAGACTGTACGAGCAGTACTTC. Translation: CASSGSGRLYEQYF.

The chain carries TRBV7-8 and TRBJ2-2; TRBD2 matches 9 bases. Trimming cost V 1 base and J 7 bases; bases outside gene matches: 10. The CDR3 extends over 17 amino acids. Per the germline V gene, CDR1 is SGHVS and CDR2 is FQNEAQ. CDR3 sequence (DNA): TGTGCCAGCAGCTTAGATAGGGTAGCGGGAGATGTCGGGGAGCTGTTTTTT. Translating it yields CASSLDRVAGDVGELFF.

A few counts support this clonotype. This chain uses TRBV20-1 with TRBJ1-6; 7 nucleotides agree with TRBD1. The J segment lost 4 bases and the V segment lost 0 bases, leaving 12 bases of the junction unmatched. The CDR3 consists of 18 residues. Germline CDR1 is DFQATT and CDR2 is SNEGSKA (reference sequence). Here the CDR3 reads CSARDGFRQGTYNSPLHF. The CDR3 coding sequence is TGCAGTGCTAGAGATGGGTTCCGACAGGGAACTTATAATTCACCCCTCCACTTT.

This clonotype has a handful of counts. The V gene is TRBV15, the J gene TRBJ1-4; tentatively, D is TRBD1 (6 bases). The CDR3 totals 16 residues. Deletions cut 5 bases from V and 0 bases from J, with 13 bases between. Germline loops: CDR1 LNHNV, CDR2 YYDKDF (reference sequence). CDR3 in DNA: TGTGCCACCAGCTTTCCTAGGGGGGCAACTAATGAAAAACTGTTTTTT. Translating it yields CATSFPRGATNEKLFF.

The table lists this clonotype with many counts. In DNA form, the CDR3 reads TGCAGCGTGGGACTAGCGGGATCCTACGAGCAGTACTTC. Its translation: CSVGLAGSYEQYF. V and J are TRBV29-1 and TRBJ2-7; 13 bases fit TRBD2. CDR3 length equals 13 residues. Germline-derived CDR1 and CDR2 are SQVTM and ANQGSEA. V lost 6 bases to trimming and J lost 1 base; unmatched junction nucleotides: 0.

This clonotype was detected a few times. The gene calls are TRBV5-5 and TRBJ2-7; D gene uncertain. The germline V gene encodes CDR1 SGHKS and CDR2 YYEKEE (reference sequence). Trimming removed 1 base at V and 0 bases at J, with 5 bases between. This CDR3 spans 13 amino acids. The CDR3 reads CASSLPASYEQYF. In DNA form, the CDR3 reads TGTGCCAGCAGCTTGCCAGCCTCCTACGAGCAGTACTTC.